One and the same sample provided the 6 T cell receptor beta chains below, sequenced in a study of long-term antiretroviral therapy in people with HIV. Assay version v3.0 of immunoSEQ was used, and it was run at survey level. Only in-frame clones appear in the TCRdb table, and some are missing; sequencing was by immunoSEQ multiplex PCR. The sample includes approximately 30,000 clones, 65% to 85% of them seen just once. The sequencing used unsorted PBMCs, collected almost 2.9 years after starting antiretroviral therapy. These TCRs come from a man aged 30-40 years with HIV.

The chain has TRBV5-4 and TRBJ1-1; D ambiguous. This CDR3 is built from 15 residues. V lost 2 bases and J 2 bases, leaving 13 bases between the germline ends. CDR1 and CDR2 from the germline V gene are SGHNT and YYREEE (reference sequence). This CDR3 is CASSLGQLVNTEAFF. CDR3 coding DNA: TGTGCCAGCAGCTTAGGGCAGCTCGTAAACACTGAAGCTTTCTTT.

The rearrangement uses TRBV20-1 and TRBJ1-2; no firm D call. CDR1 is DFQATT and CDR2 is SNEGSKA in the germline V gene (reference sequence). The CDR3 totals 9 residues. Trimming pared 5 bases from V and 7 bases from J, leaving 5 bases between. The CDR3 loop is CSALFGYTF. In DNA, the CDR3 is TGCAGTGCTCTCTTTGGCTACACCTTC.

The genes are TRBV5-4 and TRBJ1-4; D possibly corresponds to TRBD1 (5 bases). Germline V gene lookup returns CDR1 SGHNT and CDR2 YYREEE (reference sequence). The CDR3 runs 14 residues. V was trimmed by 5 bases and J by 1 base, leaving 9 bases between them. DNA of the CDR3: TGTGCCAGCAGGCGCCAGGGAACTAATGAAAAACTGTTTTTT. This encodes CASRRQGTNEKLFF.

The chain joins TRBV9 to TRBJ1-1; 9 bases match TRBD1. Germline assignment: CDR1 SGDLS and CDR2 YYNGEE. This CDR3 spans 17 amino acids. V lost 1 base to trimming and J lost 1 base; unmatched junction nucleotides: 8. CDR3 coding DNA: TGTGCCAGCAGCGTATATGGTGGGACAGGGCCGAACACTGAAGCTTTCTTT. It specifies CASSVYGGTGPNTEAFF.

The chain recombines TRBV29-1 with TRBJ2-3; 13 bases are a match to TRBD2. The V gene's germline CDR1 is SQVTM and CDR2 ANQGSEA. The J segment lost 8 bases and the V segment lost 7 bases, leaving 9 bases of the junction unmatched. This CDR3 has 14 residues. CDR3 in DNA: TGCAGCGCAGATACTAGCGGGAGGGCCGTTACGCAGTATTTT. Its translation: CSADTSGRAVTQYF.

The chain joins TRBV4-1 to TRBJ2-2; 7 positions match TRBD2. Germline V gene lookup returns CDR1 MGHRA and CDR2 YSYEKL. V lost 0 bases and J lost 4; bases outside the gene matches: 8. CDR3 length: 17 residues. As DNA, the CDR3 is TGCGCCAGCAGCCAAGATCGGCTAGCGGCAATCACCGGGGAGCTGTTTTTT. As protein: CASSQDRLAAITGELFF.